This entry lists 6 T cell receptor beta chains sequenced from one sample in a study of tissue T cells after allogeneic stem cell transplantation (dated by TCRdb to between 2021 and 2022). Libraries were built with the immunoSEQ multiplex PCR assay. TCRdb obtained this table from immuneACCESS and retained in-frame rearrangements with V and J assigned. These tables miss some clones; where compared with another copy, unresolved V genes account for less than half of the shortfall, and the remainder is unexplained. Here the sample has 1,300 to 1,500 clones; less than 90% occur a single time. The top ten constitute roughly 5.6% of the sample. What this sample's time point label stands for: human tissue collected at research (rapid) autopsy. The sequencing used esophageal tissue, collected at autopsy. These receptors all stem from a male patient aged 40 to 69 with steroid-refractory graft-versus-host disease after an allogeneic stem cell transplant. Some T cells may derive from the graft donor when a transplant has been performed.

The CDR3 loop reads CASSWNSLAGSYEQYF. The CDR3 DNA reads as TGTGCCAGCAGTTGGAACTCCCTAGCGGGGTCCTACGAGCAGTACTTC. The V and J genes are TRBV27 and TRBJ2-7, with 9 bases identical to TRBD2. The CDR3 consists of 16 residues. Unmatched junction bases numbered 8, after V lost 4 bases and J lost 1 base. The V gene's germline CDR1 is MNHEY and CDR2 SMNVEV (reference sequence).

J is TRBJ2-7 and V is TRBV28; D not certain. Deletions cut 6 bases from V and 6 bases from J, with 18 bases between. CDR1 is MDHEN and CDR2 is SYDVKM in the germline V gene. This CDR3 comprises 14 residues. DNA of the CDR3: TGTGCCAGCAGCCCAGCGAGCCTAAGTTCCGAGCAGTACTTC. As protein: CASSPASLSSEQYF.

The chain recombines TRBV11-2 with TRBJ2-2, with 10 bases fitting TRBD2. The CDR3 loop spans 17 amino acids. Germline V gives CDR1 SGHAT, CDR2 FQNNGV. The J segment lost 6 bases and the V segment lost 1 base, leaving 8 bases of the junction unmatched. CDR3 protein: CASSLVAAGGPAGELFF. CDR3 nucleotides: TGTGCCAGCAGCTTAGTAGCAGCGGGGGGGCCGGCCGGGGAGCTGTTTTTT.

The CDR3 DNA sequence: TGCAGCGCCGTACATCGATCTAATGAAAAACTGTTTTTT. Its protein product is CSAVHRSNEKLFF. This chain links TRBV29-1 with TRBJ1-4; D gene uncertain. V was shortened by 7 bases and J by 3 bases, with 12 bases between the two germline ends. The CDR3 contains 13 residues. Germline CDR1 is SQVTM and CDR2 is ANQGSEA. The full variable domain, completed using reference TRBV29-1 and TRBJ1-4, is SAVISQKPSRDICQRGTSLTIQCQVDSQVTMMFWYRQQPGQSLTLIATANQGSEATYESGFVIDKFPISRPNLTFSTLTVSNMSPEDSSIYLCSAVHRSNEKLFFGSGTQLSVL.

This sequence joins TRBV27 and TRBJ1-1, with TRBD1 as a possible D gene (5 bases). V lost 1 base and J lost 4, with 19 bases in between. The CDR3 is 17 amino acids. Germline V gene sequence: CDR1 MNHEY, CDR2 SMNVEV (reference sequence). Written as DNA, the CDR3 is TGTGCCAGCAGTTTATATCCCCCTGGCACAGGAGGCACTGAAGCTTTCTTT. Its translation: CASSLYPPGTGGTEAFF.

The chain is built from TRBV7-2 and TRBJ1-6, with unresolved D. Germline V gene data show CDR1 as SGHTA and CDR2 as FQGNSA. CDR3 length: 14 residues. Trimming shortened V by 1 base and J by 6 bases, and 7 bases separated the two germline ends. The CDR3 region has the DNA TGTGCCAGCAGCTTAGGGGGATCTAATTCACCCCTCCACTTT. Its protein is CASSLGGSNSPLHF.